This T cell receptor beta chain was captured by sequencing in a study of control samples from healthy donors and cancer patients. This CDR3 has 14 residues. The V gene's germline CDR1 is MNHEY and CDR2 SVGAGI. V was shortened by 8 bases and J by 5 bases, with 19 bases between the two germline ends. This table comes from immunoSEQ multiplex PCR, and its TCRdb copy is limited to in-frame clones, with some not included. The sample contains some 150,000 clones, approximately 94% of which appear only once. This sequence joins TRBV6-5 and TRBJ2-7; no clear D. The sequenced material came from PBMCs. The TCR was taken from a man in his sixties with colorectal cancer. The DNA of the CDR3 is TGTGCCAGCTCCACCGGGTTCTCGGTACACGAGCAGTACTTC. Translation gives CASSTGFSVHEQYF.